This is a list of T cell receptor beta chains from one sample in a study of cytomegalovirus exposure and HLA in healthy donors. Repertoires were generated with immunoSEQ multiplex PCR, while TCRdb's copy carries only in-frame clones and drops some. The data show 140,000 to 150,000 clones, about 82% seen once. The sample comprised PBMCs. Receptors were obtained from a woman aged 40 to 50 in good health and CMV-seropositive. CDR3s include the opening cysteine and the closing phenylalanine or tryptophan. Each record gives: J gene, V gene, D gene, clone size, CDR3 protein, CDR3 DNA. The D gene is left open where the match is weak. Clone size is given for some rows only: seen once, a few or many times, or a class if the clone is expanded.

J gene: TRBJ1-6; V gene: TRBV9; D gene: NA; clone size: NA; CDR3 protein: CASSATVYNSPLHF; CDR3 DNA: TGTGCCAGCAGCGCGACAGTCTATAATTCACCCCTCCACTTT
J gene: TRBJ2-5; V gene: TRBV9; D gene: NA; clone size: NA; CDR3 protein: CASSPRWGLETQYF; CDR3 DNA: TGTGCCAGCAGCCCTCGGTGGGGGCTCGAGACCCAGTACTTC
J gene: TRBJ2-1; V gene: TRBV4-3; D gene: TRBD2; clone size: NA; CDR3 protein: CASSHAGTTSYNEQFF; CDR3 DNA: TGCGCCAGCAGCCATGCCGGGACTACCTCCTACAATGAGCAGTTCTTC
J gene: TRBJ2-1; V gene: TRBV7-8; D gene: TRBD1; clone size: NA; CDR3 protein: CASRGPGQGYDEQFF; CDR3 DNA: TGTGCCAGCAGGGGGCCGGGACAGGGGTATGATGAGCAGTTCTTC
J gene: TRBJ1-2; V gene: TRBV27; D gene: TRBD1; clone size: NA; CDR3 protein: CASSHRGLLNGYTF; CDR3 DNA: TGTGCCAGCAGCCACAGGGGTTTACTAAATGGCTACACCTTC
J gene: TRBJ2-1; V gene: TRBV7-9; D gene: NA; clone size: once; CDR3 protein: CASSLDGGGLSYNEQFF; CDR3 DNA: TGTGCCAGCAGCTTAGACGGAGGGGGCTTGTCCTACAATGAGCAGTTCTTC
J gene: TRBJ2-2; V gene: TRBV29-1; D gene: TRBD1; clone size: NA; CDR3 protein: CSAGQGASTGELFF; CDR3 DNA: TGCAGCGCCGGACAGGGGGCTTCCACCGGGGAGCTGTTTTTT
J gene: TRBJ2-1; V gene: TRBV19; D gene: TRBD2; clone size: NA; CDR3 protein: CASEPGTSRNEQFF; CDR3 DNA: TGTGCCAGCGAACCCGGGACTAGCAGAAATGAGCAGTTCTTC
J gene: TRBJ2-5; V gene: TRBV19; D gene: TRBD2; clone size: NA; CDR3 protein: CASSISWRGGQETQYF; CDR3 DNA: TGTGCCAGTAGTATCAGCTGGCGGGGGGGGCAAGAGACCCAGTACTTC
J gene: TRBJ2-1; V gene: TRBV5-6; D gene: NA; clone size: once; CDR3 protein: CASSQTGASSYNEQFF; CDR3 DNA: TGTGCCAGCAGCCAAACAGGTGCCAGCTCCTACAATGAGCAGTTCTTC
J gene: TRBJ1-2; V gene: TRBV30; D gene: NA; clone size: NA; CDR3 protein: CAWSVSQNGYTF; CDR3 DNA: TGTGCCTGGAGTGTGTCCCAGAATGGCTACACCTTC
J gene: TRBJ1-2; V gene: TRBV30; D gene: NA; clone size: NA; CDR3 protein: CAWSVNQGWGGYTF; CDR3 DNA: TGTGCCTGGAGTGTAAACCAGGGGTGGGGTGGCTACACCTTC
J gene: TRBJ2-1; V gene: TRBV9; D gene: TRBD1; clone size: NA; CDR3 protein: CASSDRAGTVNEQFF; CDR3 DNA: TGTGCCAGCAGCGATCGAGCCGGGACAGTCAATGAGCAGTTCTTC
J gene: TRBJ1-2; V gene: TRBV4-1; D gene: NA; clone size: NA; CDR3 protein: CASSQEPGATNYGYTF; CDR3 DNA: TGCGCCAGCAGCCAAGAGCCAGGGGCCACCAACTATGGCTACACCTTC
J gene: TRBJ1-1; V gene: TRBV7-9; D gene: TRBD1; clone size: NA; CDR3 protein: CASSHLGQGAITEAFF; CDR3 DNA: TGTGCCAGCAGCCACCTCGGGCAGGGGGCGATTACTGAAGCTTTCTTT
J gene: TRBJ1-1; V gene: TRBV28; D gene: TRBD1; clone size: NA; CDR3 protein: CASLGGPNTEAFF; CDR3 DNA: TGTGCCAGCTTAGGGGGCCCGAACACTGAAGCTTTCTTT
J gene: TRBJ1-2; V gene: TRBV27; D gene: TRBD1; clone size: NA; CDR3 protein: CASSYWTGFGYTF; CDR3 DNA: TGTGCCAGCAGTTATTGGACAGGGTTCGGCTACACCTTC
J gene: TRBJ2-2; V gene: TRBV28; D gene: TRBD1; clone size: NA; CDR3 protein: CASSFRDRGYTGELFF; CDR3 DNA: TGTGCCAGCAGTTTCCGGGACAGGGGCTACACCGGGGAGCTGTTTTTT
J gene: TRBJ2-2; V gene: TRBV9; D gene: NA; clone size: NA; CDR3 protein: CASSPRERLTGELFF; CDR3 DNA: TGTGCCAGCAGCCCGCGTGAGCGGCTGACCGGGGAGCTGTTTTTT
J gene: TRBJ2-1; V gene: TRBV28; D gene: TRBD2; clone size: NA; CDR3 protein: CASVGTSERYEQFF; CDR3 DNA: TGTGCCAGCGTAGGGACTAGTGAACGATACGAGCAGTTCTTC
J gene: TRBJ1-5; V gene: TRBV2; D gene: NA; clone size: NA; CDR3 protein: CASSEGYNQPQHF; CDR3 DNA: TGTGCCAGCAGTGAAGGCTACAATCAGCCCCAGCATTTT
J gene: TRBJ1-1; V gene: TRBV10-2; D gene: NA; clone size: few; CDR3 protein: CASSLQGMNTEAFF; CDR3 DNA: TGCGCCAGCAGTCTACAGGGAATGAACACTGAAGCTTTCTTT
J gene: TRBJ1-5; V gene: TRBV4-3; D gene: TRBD1; clone size: NA; CDR3 protein: CASSQETGSNQPQHF; CDR3 DNA: TGCGCCAGCAGCCAAGAGACAGGGAGCAATCAGCCCCAGCATTTT
J gene: TRBJ2-3; V gene: TRBV7-2; D gene: TRBD1; clone size: NA; CDR3 protein: CASSSNRGLGTDTQYF; CDR3 DNA: TGTGCCAGCAGCTCCAACAGGGGGCTGGGTACAGATACGCAGTATTTT
J gene: TRBJ1-5; V gene: TRBV11-3; D gene: NA; clone size: NA; CDR3 protein: CASPRGGQPQHF; CDR3 DNA: TGTGCCAGCCCTCGGGGGGGTCAGCCCCAGCATTTT
J gene: TRBJ2-7; V gene: TRBV6-5; D gene: NA; clone size: NA; CDR3 protein: CASSPGVSYEQYF; CDR3 DNA: TGTGCCAGCAGTCCGGGGGTTTCCTACGAGCAGTACTTC
J gene: TRBJ2-7; V gene: TRBV9; D gene: NA; clone size: NA; CDR3 protein: CASSRDSGVDEQYF; CDR3 DNA: TGTGCCAGCAGCAGGGATTCAGGGGTCGACGAGCAGTACTTC
J gene: TRBJ2-7; V gene: TRBV27; D gene: NA; clone size: once; CDR3 protein: CASRLRDSGSYEQYF; CDR3 DNA: TGTGCCAGCCGGCTGCGGGACAGTGGGTCCTACGAGCAGTACTTC
J gene: TRBJ2-7; V gene: TRBV28; D gene: TRBD1; clone size: once; CDR3 protein: CAVGWDSSYEQYF; CDR3 DNA: TGTGCCGTCGGCTGGGACAGTTCCTACGAGCAGTACTTC
J gene: TRBJ1-1; V gene: TRBV29-1; D gene: NA; clone size: NA; CDR3 protein: CSVVNQGFWTEAFF; CDR3 DNA: TGCAGCGTTGTGAATCAGGGATTTTGGACTGAAGCTTTCTTT
J gene: TRBJ1-1; V gene: TRBV29-1; D gene: TRBD1; clone size: few; CDR3 protein: CSIHGTGGGEAFF; CDR3 DNA: TGCAGCATCCACGGGACAGGGGGCGGGGAAGCTTTCTTT
J gene: TRBJ1-5; V gene: TRBV6-1; D gene: TRBD1; clone size: NA; CDR3 protein: CASSFSAGGHQPQHF; CDR3 DNA: TGTGCCAGCAGCTTCAGTGCAGGGGGGCACCAGCCCCAGCATTTT
J gene: TRBJ1-1; V gene: TRBV15; D gene: NA; clone size: NA; CDR3 protein: CATSAKPQVGGNTEAFF; CDR3 DNA: TGTGCCACCAGCGCGAAACCTCAGGTAGGAGGGAACACTGAAGCTTTCTTT
J gene: TRBJ1-5; V gene: TRBV5-1; D gene: TRBD1; clone size: NA; CDR3 protein: CASSLGGTANQPQHF; CDR3 DNA: TGCGCCAGCAGCTTGGGTGGGACAGCTAATCAGCCCCAGCATTTT
J gene: TRBJ1-5; V gene: TRBV28; D gene: NA; clone size: NA; CDR3 protein: CASSFSTGFNQPQHF; CDR3 DNA: TGTGCCAGCAGCTTTTCGACAGGATTCAATCAGCCCCAGCATTTT
J gene: TRBJ1-6; V gene: TRBV15; D gene: NA; clone size: NA; CDR3 protein: CATSRDREGRYNSPLHF; CDR3 DNA: TGTGCCACCAGCAGAGATCGAGAGGGCCGGTATAATTCACCCCTCCACTTT
J gene: TRBJ2-7; V gene: TRBV11-2; D gene: NA; clone size: NA; CDR3 protein: CASSSVRGGGYEQYF; CDR3 DNA: TGTGCCAGCAGCTCAGTCCGAGGGGGGGGGTACGAGCAGTACTTC
J gene: TRBJ2-7; V gene: TRBV5-4; D gene: TRBD1; clone size: NA; CDR3 protein: CASSLTGAGSNEQYF; CDR3 DNA: TGTGCCAGCAGCCTGACAGGGGCCGGGTCCAATGAGCAGTACTTC
J gene: TRBJ2-5; V gene: TRBV6-5; D gene: NA; clone size: NA; CDR3 protein: CASSAQVRGPETQYF; CDR3 DNA: TGTGCCAGCAGTGCGCAGGTCCGAGGGCCAGAGACCCAGTACTTC
J gene: TRBJ2-7; V gene: TRBV27; D gene: NA; clone size: NA; CDR3 protein: CASSLGQGGYEQYF; CDR3 DNA: TGTGCCAGCAGTTTGGGTCAGGGCGGCTACGAGCAGTACTTC
J gene: TRBJ1-6; V gene: TRBV4-1; D gene: TRBD1; clone size: NA; CDR3 protein: CASSPVGQGHFSPLHF; CDR3 DNA: TGCGCCAGCAGCCCAGTAGGACAGGGACACTTTTCACCCCTCCACTTT
J gene: TRBJ2-5; V gene: TRBV5-6; D gene: TRBD2; clone size: NA; CDR3 protein: CASSYRTSGGVETQYF; CDR3 DNA: TGTGCCAGCAGCTACCGGACTAGCGGGGGGGTAGAGACCCAGTACTTC
J gene: TRBJ2-3; V gene: TRBV6-4; D gene: NA; clone size: NA; CDR3 protein: CASSDHSTDTQYF; CDR3 DNA: TGTGCCAGCAGTGACCATTCCACAGATACGCAGTATTTT
J gene: TRBJ2-3; V gene: TRBV2; D gene: NA; clone size: NA; CDR3 protein: CASRDTSTDTQYF; CDR3 DNA: TGTGCCAGCAGAGACACCAGCACAGATACGCAGTATTTT
J gene: TRBJ2-3; V gene: TRBV4-2; D gene: NA; clone size: NA; CDR3 protein: CASRSSTDTQYF; CDR3 DNA: TGTGCCAGCAGATCTAGCACAGATACGCAGTATTTT
J gene: TRBJ2-5; V gene: TRBV6-6; D gene: TRBD2; clone size: NA; CDR3 protein: CASSYSERGETQYF; CDR3 DNA: TGTGCCAGCAGTTACTCGGAGCGGGGGGAGACCCAGTACTTC
J gene: TRBJ2-7; V gene: TRBV19; D gene: TRBD1; clone size: NA; CDR3 protein: CASSITTGSSYEQYF; CDR3 DNA: TGTGCCAGTAGTATCACGACAGGGAGCTCCTACGAGCAGTACTTC
J gene: TRBJ2-3; V gene: TRBV5-1; D gene: NA; clone size: NA; CDR3 protein: CASSLAPRGSTDTQYF; CDR3 DNA: TGCGCCAGCAGCTTGGCCCCTAGGGGGAGCACAGATACGCAGTATTTT
J gene: TRBJ1-1; V gene: TRBV4-2; D gene: NA; clone size: NA; CDR3 protein: CASSQDWTGVGLEAFF; CDR3 DNA: TGTGCCAGCAGCCAAGATTGGACGGGGGTGGGCTTAGAAGCTTTCTTT
J gene: TRBJ1-5; V gene: TRBV28; D gene: TRBD1; clone size: NA; CDR3 protein: CASSFERGRELSQPQHF; CDR3 DNA: TGTGCCAGCAGTTTTGAAAGGGGGCGCGAATTAAGCCAGCCCCAGCATTTT
J gene: TRBJ2-3; V gene: TRBV9; D gene: NA; clone size: NA; CDR3 protein: CASSVGGRVTTDTQYF; CDR3 DNA: TGTGCCAGCAGCGTAGGGGGCCGCGTCACTACAGATACGCAGTATTTT
J gene: TRBJ2-7; V gene: TRBV13; D gene: TRBD2; clone size: NA; CDR3 protein: CASSYRLAGGSYEQYF; CDR3 DNA: TGTGCCAGCAGCTATAGGCTAGCGGGGGGCTCCTACGAGCAGTACTTC
J gene: TRBJ1-2; V gene: TRBV5-1; D gene: NA; clone size: NA; CDR3 protein: CASNEGVPYYGYTF; CDR3 DNA: TGCGCCAGCAACGAGGGGGTTCCATACTATGGCTACACCTTC
J gene: TRBJ2-1; V gene: TRBV7-8; D gene: TRBD2; clone size: once; CDR3 protein: CASSSGGTSGNEQFF; CDR3 DNA: TGTGCCAGCAGCTCCGGTGGGACTAGCGGGAATGAGCAGTTCTTC
J gene: TRBJ2-2; V gene: TRBV10-3; D gene: NA; clone size: NA; CDR3 protein: CATGPGSGELFF; CDR3 DNA: TGTGCCACCGGGCCGGGGTCCGGGGAGCTGTTTTTT
J gene: TRBJ1-1; V gene: TRBV6-6; D gene: NA; clone size: NA; CDR3 protein: CASSYPGELTEAFF; CDR3 DNA: TGTGCCAGCAGTTACCCAGGCGAACTCACTGAAGCTTTCTTT
J gene: TRBJ2-7; V gene: TRBV30; D gene: NA; clone size: once; CDR3 protein: CAWSPGGGQYF; CDR3 DNA: TGTGCCTGGAGTCCTGGGGGAGGGCAGTACTTC
J gene: TRBJ2-1; V gene: TRBV28; D gene: TRBD2; clone size: NA; CDR3 protein: CASSQSGGYNEQFF; CDR3 DNA: TGTGCCAGCAGTCAGAGCGGGGGGTACAATGAGCAGTTCTTC
J gene: TRBJ1-3; V gene: TRBV15; D gene: TRBD1; clone size: NA; CDR3 protein: CATSRDLAGGGNTIYF; CDR3 DNA: TGTGCCACCAGCAGAGATCTGGCAGGGGGTGGAAACACCATATATTTT
J gene: TRBJ2-3; V gene: TRBV14; D gene: NA; clone size: NA; CDR3 protein: CASSQELDSRTDTQYF; CDR3 DNA: TGTGCCAGCAGCCAAGAATTAGACAGTCGCACAGATACGCAGTATTTT